This T cell receptor beta chain was recorded in a study of cytomegalovirus exposure and HLA in healthy donors. The study, taken as a whole, reports: There were some V segments, including TRBV6-2 and TRBV6-3, excluded as indistinguishable.

Per the germline V gene, CDR1 is LNHDA and CDR2 is SQIVND (reference sequence). Trimming stripped 6 bases from V and 5 bases from J, with 10 bases between. This CDR3 spans 12 amino acids. Remarks on this clone: Its antigen remains unknown.

The PCR had 60 Vbeta and 13 Jbeta primers. TCRdb keeps only in-frame clones here, not all; method: immunoSEQ multiplex PCR. The table has under 150,000 clones, around 80% seen once; the top ten hold approximately 3%. The origin of this receptor is a boy aged 2 to 10 in good health and CMV-seronegative. The source material was PBMCs. The chain is built from TRBV19 and TRBJ1-1; D is ambiguous. The CDR3 loop reads CASSFGGTEAFF. In DNA form, the CDR3 reads TGTGCCAGTAGCTTCGGAGGGACTGAAGCTTTCTTT.